The rows below give T cell receptor beta chains drawn from one sample of a study of OX40 agonist ivuxolimab in advanced cancers. Assay used: immunoSEQ multiplex PCR; TCRdb lists only in-frame clones, some missing. The data show 150,000 to 170,000 clones, approximately 94% seen once. This specimen consisted of CD4+ or CD8+ T cells sorted from blood, obtained in a trial of the OX40 agonist ivuxolimab. All receptors come from an adult with an advanced solid tumor such as melanoma, head and neck, liver or kidney cancer. CDR3s include the opening cysteine and the closing phenylalanine or tryptophan. A D gene is named only where the DNA matches it firmly. For some rows the clone size is stated as once, few or many, or as a class when expanded; others skip it.

j_call	v_call	clone_size	d_call	cdr3_aa	cdr3_nt
TRBJ2-5	TRBV5-6	.	.	CASSLSAGGETQYF	TGTGCCAGCAGCTTGTCAGCTGGGGGGGAGACCCAGTACTTC
TRBJ2-3	TRBV18	.	.	CASSPPGGDTQYF	TGTGCCAGCTCACCACCGGGGGGTGATACGCAGTATTTT
TRBJ2-7	TRBV18	.	.	CASSLTGEVAYEQYF	TGTGCCAGCTCGCTTACAGGGGAGGTGGCTTACGAGCAGTACTTC
TRBJ2-7	TRBV13	.	.	CASRPAFIGGGPNEQYF	TGTGCCAGCCGACCGGCATTCATAGGCGGAGGGCCGAACGAGCAGTACTTC
TRBJ2-2	TRBV10-3	.	.	CAISAGNTGELFF	TGTGCCATCAGTGCGGGTAACACCGGGGAGCTGTTTTTT
TRBJ2-3	TRBV28	.	.	CASSAPGGLSDTQYF	TGTGCCAGCAGTGCCCCCGGGGGCTTATCAGATACGCAGTATTTT
TRBJ1-2	TRBV6-5	.	.	CASRSGTSVNGYTF	TGTGCCAGCAGATCCGGGACCTCGGTGAATGGCTACACCTTC
TRBJ1-3	TRBV5-1	.	.	CASSLQGLNSGNTIYF	TGCGCCAGCAGCTTACAGGGTTTAAACTCTGGAAACACCATATATTTT
TRBJ1-6	TRBV5-4	.	.	CASRMAPVGSPLHF	TGTGCCAGCAGAATGGCCCCCGTAGGCTCACCCCTCCACTTT
TRBJ2-1	TRBV7-9	.	TRBD2	CASSTGTSDYNEQFF	TGTGCCAGCAGCACCGGGACTAGCGACTACAATGAGCAGTTCTTC
TRBJ2-3	TRBV4-3	.	.	CASSRKPPQLTGEQYF	TGCGCCAGCAGCCGTAAGCCCCCTCAGCTCACGGGGGAGCAGTATTTT
TRBJ2-3	TRBV4-3	.	.	CASSQLSRSPSTDTQYF	TGCGCCAGCAGCCAACTCTCTAGGAGCCCTAGCACAGATACGCAGTATTTT
TRBJ1-1	TRBV5-1	.	.	CASSLGDTEAFF	TGCGCCAGCAGCTTGGGAGACACTGAAGCTTTCTTT
TRBJ1-1	TRBV6-5	.	.	CASRWDTEAFF	TGTGCCAGCAGGTGGGACACTGAAGCTTTCTTT
TRBJ1-5	TRBV6-1	.	.	CASSEAGIQPQHF	TGTGCCAGCAGTGAAGCCGGTATCCAGCCCCAGCATTTT
TRBJ1-6	TRBV7-2	.	.	CASSPQVVASPLHF	TGTGCCAGCAGCCCCCAGGTTGTAGCTTCACCCCTCCACTTT
TRBJ2-2	TRBV9	.	.	CASSGEGQVLTGELFF	TGTGCCAGCAGCGGGGAGGGACAGGTTCTTACCGGGGAGCTGTTTTTT
TRBJ1-2	TRBV14	.	TRBD1	CASSQAPKGTWDRGNNYGYTF	TGTGCCAGCAGCCAAGCCCCTAAGGGGACTTGGGACAGGGGGAATAACTATGGCTACACCTTC
TRBJ2-2	TRBV9	.	.	CASSVGASAANTGELFF	TGTGCCAGCAGCGTAGGGGCTAGTGCCGCGAACACCGGGGAGCTGTTTTTT
TRBJ1-1	TRBV7-2	once	.	CASSHRVTRAFF	TGTGCCAGCAGCCACAGGGTAACGCGGGCTTTCTTT
TRBJ1-1	TRBV19	.	.	CASSGRVNTEAFF	TGTGCCAGTAGTGGCAGGGTGAACACTGAAGCTTTCTTT
TRBJ2-7	TRBV6-5	.	.	CASSRPGVGAYEQYF	TGTGCCAGCAGCAGACCTGGGGTAGGCGCCTACGAGCAGTACTTC
TRBJ1-1	TRBV5-1	once	.	CASSLWAGAFF	TGCGCCAGCAGCCTATGGGCGGGAGCTTTCTTT
TRBJ2-1	TRBV6-1	.	TRBD2	CAGGLAGVNEQFF	TGTGCCGGGGGACTAGCGGGAGTAAATGAGCAGTTCTTC
TRBJ2-2	TRBV19	.	TRBD2	CASSTPVLAANTGELFF	TGTGCCAGTAGTACCCCCGTTCTAGCGGCGAACACCGGGGAGCTGTTTTTT
TRBJ2-3	TRBV4-1	.	.	CASSQSDGRLSTDTQYF	TGCGCCAGCAGCCAGTCCGATGGACGGTTAAGCACAGATACGCAGTATTTT
TRBJ1-2	TRBV19	.	.	CASTQRESGYTF	TGTGCCAGTACTCAGAGGGAAAGCGGCTACACCTTC
TRBJ2-2	TRBV2	once	TRBD1	CARGGQGHTGELFF	TGTGCCAGGGGGGGACAGGGACACACCGGGGAGCTGTTTTTT
TRBJ2-1	TRBV7-2	.	.	CASSLSPEQFF	TGTGCCAGCAGCTTATCACCGGAGCAGTTCTTC
TRBJ1-6	TRBV7-6	.	TRBD1	CASSTGTAMNSPLHF	TGTGCCAGCAGCACCGGGACAGCGATGAATTCACCCCTCCACTTT
TRBJ2-1	TRBV14	.	.	CASSQEGLQNEQFF	TGTGCCAGCAGCCAAGAAGGGCTGCAGAATGAGCAGTTCTTC
TRBJ2-3	TRBV5-4	.	.	CASSSQGSDTQYF	TGTGCCAGCAGCTCGCAGGGTTCAGATACGCAGTATTTT
TRBJ1-5	TRBV19	.	TRBD1	CASSQDRVRGPQHF	TGTGCCAGTAGTCAAGACAGGGTCCGGGGGCCCCAGCATTTT
TRBJ2-6	TRBV7-2	.	.	CASSFGPGANVLTF	TGTGCCAGCAGCTTTGGGCCCGGGGCCAACGTCCTGACTTTC
TRBJ1-1	TRBV7-6	.	TRBD1	CASSPRQGLDTEAFF	TGTGCCAGCAGCCCCCGACAGGGCCTAGACACTGAAGCTTTCTTT
TRBJ1-4	TRBV5-4	.	.	CASSGSLTNEKLFF	TGTGCCAGCAGCGGAAGTTTAACTAATGAAAAACTGTTTTTT
TRBJ2-1	TRBV5-6	.	TRBD2	CASVPGTSKNEQFF	TGTGCCAGCGTCCCCGGGACTAGCAAGAATGAGCAGTTCTTC
TRBJ2-7	TRBV15	.	TRBD1	CATSPEGGRYEQYF	TGTGCCACCAGCCCAGAAGGGGGCCGCTACGAGCAGTACTTC
TRBJ1-5	TRBV5-1	.	TRBD1	CASSLGTDPVQPQHF	TGCGCCAGCAGCCTCGGGACAGACCCTGTTCAGCCCCAGCATTTT
TRBJ2-5	TRBV5-6	.	.	CASSLGNSQETQYF	TGTGCCAGCAGCTTGGGAAATAGCCAAGAGACCCAGTACTTC
TRBJ2-3	TRBV5-4	.	.	CASRLADTQYF	TGTGCCAGCAGGCTAGCAGATACGCAGTATTTT
TRBJ1-1	TRBV5-4	.	.	CASSLVGVGEAFF	TGTGCCAGCAGCTTGGTGGGGGTGGGTGAAGCTTTCTTT
TRBJ1-1	TRBV18	once	.	CASSPRDSGGPEAFF	TGTGCCAGCTCACCAAGGGACTCTGGCGGCCCTGAAGCTTTCTTT
TRBJ1-6	TRBV7-2	few	.	CASSLSNADLHF	TGTGCCAGCAGCTTATCTAATGCTGACCTCCACTTT
TRBJ2-7	TRBV30	.	.	CAWSGAGCAAEQYF	TGTGCCTGGAGTGGGGCGGGATGCGCGGCCGAGCAGTACTTC
TRBJ2-1	TRBV6-1	.	.	CASSGITLGVVGNEQFF	TGTGCCAGCAGTGGAATAACCCTAGGGGTTGTGGGCAATGAGCAGTTCTTC